Sequencing of this T cell receptor (beta chain) was carried out in a study of blood T cell repertoires in COVID-19. Source study methods: Using reference gene primer amplification, nucleated cell counts were estimated. The protocol was immunoSEQ multiplex PCR, while the TCRdb copy is restricted to in-frame clones and leaves out a portion. V and J calls and clone size are those listed in that table; D and trimming were worked out from the DNA. This sample has about 200,000 clones; about 78% occur once, and the top ten carry 5.5% to 8.5%. With V trimmed by 7 bases and J by 8 bases, 8 bases remained unmatched. This CDR3 is 13 amino acids long. Germline values: CDR1 SNHLY, CDR2 FYNNEI.

The clonotype comes from a woman in her sixties or seventies with acute or convalescent COVID-19. This sequence joins TRBV2 and TRBJ1-1; 9 positions match TRBD1. The sample was peripheral blood. CDR3 DNA: TGTGCCAGCAATACGGGGACAGGGTTGGAAGCTTTCTTT. It translates to CASNTGTGLEAFF.